This entry is about one TCR beta chain. Its cognate antigen is unknown. PCR was performed using 60 Vbeta and 13 Jbeta primers. The table came from immunoSEQ multiplex PCR; TCRdb's copy has only in-frame clones and leaves some out. This sample has fewer than 90,000 clones; roughly 80% occur once, and the top ten carry around 10%. The donors were healthy bone marrow donors. The record originates from a study of cytomegalovirus exposure and HLA in healthy donors. Notes on the study in general: Donors belonging to an Asian-associated ancestry cluster reportedly showed fewer N-insertions in productive TCRs than the approximately 690-donor mean, according to what a later analysis found.

The CDR3 contains 12 residues. CDR1 is SGHRS and CDR2 is YFSETQ in the germline V gene. V gave up 4 bases and J gave up 2 bases, with 5 bases separating them. Input material: PBMCs. The chain is built from TRBV5-1 and TRBJ2-3; no firm D call. The receptor's source is a man aged 25 to 40 in good health and CMV-seropositive. The CDR3 reads CASSEDTDTQYF. CDR3 bases: TGCGCCAGCAGCGAGGACACAGATACGCAGTATTTT.